These 2 T cell receptor beta chains originate from one sample sequenced in a study of beta chain features in type 1 diabetes. The sequenced template was cDNA made from the entire isolated RNA. Assay: immunoSEQ multiplex PCR; the TCRdb copy retains only in-frame clones and omits some. Of 900,000 or so clones listed, roughly 17% are singletons. Sequenced: naive CD4+ T cells from blood. These receptors all come from a woman between 18 and 30 years old in good health.

This clone was seen a few times. The J gene is TRBJ2-3, the V gene TRBV7-2; 7 nucleotides align to TRBD2. CDR3 length: 15 residues. After removal of 5 bases from V and 4 bases from J, the junction contained 9 bases not matched to a gene. Germline V gene lookup returns CDR1 SGHTA and CDR2 FQGNSA. The CDR3 DNA reads TGTGCCAGCAGCCCCGGACTAGGAACCTCAGATACGCAGTATTTT. Translated, it gives CASSPGLGTSDTQYF.

The V call is TRBV2, the J call TRBJ1-3, with 7 bases identical to TRBD1. Germline V gene lookup returns CDR1 SNHLY and CDR2 FYNNEI. The CDR3 totals 18 residues. V shed 1 base, J shed 4 bases, and the junction held 13 bases outside the gene matches. The CDR3: CASSEEDGRGQAGNTIYF. CDR3 nucleotide sequence: TGTGCCAGCAGTGAAGAAGACGGTAGGGGGCAAGCGGGAAACACCATATATTTT.